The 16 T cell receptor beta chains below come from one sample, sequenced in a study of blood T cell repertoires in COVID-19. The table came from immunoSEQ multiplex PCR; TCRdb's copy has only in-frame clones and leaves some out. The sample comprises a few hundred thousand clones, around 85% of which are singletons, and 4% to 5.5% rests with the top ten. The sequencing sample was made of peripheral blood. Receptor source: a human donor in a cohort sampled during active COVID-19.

The CDR3 spells CSVEGGRGSYEQYF. The CDR3, as DNA: TGCAGCGTTGAAGGCGGGAGGGGCTCCTACGAGCAGTACTTC. The genes are TRBV29-1 and TRBJ2-7, with TRBD2 matching 9 bases. Germline CDR1 SQVTM, CDR2 ANQGSEA. The V and J ends lost 1 base and 0 bases, in that order; junction bases with no gene match: 1. This CDR3 comprises 14 residues.

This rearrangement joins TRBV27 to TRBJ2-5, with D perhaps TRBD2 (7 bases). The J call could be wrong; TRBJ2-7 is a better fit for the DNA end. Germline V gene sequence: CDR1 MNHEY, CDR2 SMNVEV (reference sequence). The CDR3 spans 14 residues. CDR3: CASSLGQGRAEQYF. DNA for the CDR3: TGTGCCAGCAGTTTAGGGCAGGGGAGGGCCGAGCAGTACTTC.

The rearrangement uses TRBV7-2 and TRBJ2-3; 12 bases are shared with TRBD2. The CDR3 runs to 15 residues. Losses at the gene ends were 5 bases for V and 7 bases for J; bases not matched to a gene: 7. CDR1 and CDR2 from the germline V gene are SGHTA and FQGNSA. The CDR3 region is CASSELAGGPNTQYF. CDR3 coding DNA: TGTGCCAGCAGCGAGCTAGCGGGAGGGCCTAATACGCAGTATTTT. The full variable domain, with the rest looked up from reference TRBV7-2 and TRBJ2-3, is GAGVSQSPSNKVTEKGKDVELRCDPISGHTALYWYRQSLGQGLEFLIYFQGNSAPDKSGLPSDRFSAERTGGSVSTLTIQRTQQEDSAVYLCASSELAGGPNTQYFGPGTRLTVL.

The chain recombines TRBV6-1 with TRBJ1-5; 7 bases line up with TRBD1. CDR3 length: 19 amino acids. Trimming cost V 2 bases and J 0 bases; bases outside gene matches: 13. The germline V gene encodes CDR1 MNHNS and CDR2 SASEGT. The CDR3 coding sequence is TGTGCCAGCAGTGAAATCATACCGGGACAGACTTATAGCAATCAGCCCCAGCATTTT. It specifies CASSEIIPGQTYSNQPQHF.

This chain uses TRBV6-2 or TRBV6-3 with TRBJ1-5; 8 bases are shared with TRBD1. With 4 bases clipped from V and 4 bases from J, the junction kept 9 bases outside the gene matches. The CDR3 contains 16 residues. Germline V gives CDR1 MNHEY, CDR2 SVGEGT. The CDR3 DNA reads TGTGCCAGCAGTTTCAACAGGGGGTTTCGAAATCAGCCCCAGCATTTT. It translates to CASSFNRGFRNQPQHF.

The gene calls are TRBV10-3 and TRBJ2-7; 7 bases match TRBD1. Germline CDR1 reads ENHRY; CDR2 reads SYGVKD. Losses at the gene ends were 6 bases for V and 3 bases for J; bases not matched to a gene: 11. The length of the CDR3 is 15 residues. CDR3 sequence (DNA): TGTGCCATCAGGGGTGAGGCCGCAGGGGGCTACGAGCAGTACTTC. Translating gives CAIRGEAAGGYEQYF.

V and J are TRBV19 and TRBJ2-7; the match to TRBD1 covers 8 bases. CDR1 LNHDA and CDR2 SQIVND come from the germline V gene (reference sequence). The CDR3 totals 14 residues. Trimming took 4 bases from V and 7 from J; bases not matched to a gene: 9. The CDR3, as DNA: TGTGCCAGTAGTACTGACAGGGGTCAGAGGGAGCAGTACTTC. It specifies CASSTDRGQREQYF.

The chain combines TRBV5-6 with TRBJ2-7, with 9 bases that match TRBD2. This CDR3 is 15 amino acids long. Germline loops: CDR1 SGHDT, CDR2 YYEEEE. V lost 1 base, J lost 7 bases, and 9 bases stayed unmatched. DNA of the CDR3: TGTGCCAGCAGCTTGTTTGTAGCGGGAGAGCGAGAGCAGTACTTC. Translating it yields CASSLFVAGEREQYF.

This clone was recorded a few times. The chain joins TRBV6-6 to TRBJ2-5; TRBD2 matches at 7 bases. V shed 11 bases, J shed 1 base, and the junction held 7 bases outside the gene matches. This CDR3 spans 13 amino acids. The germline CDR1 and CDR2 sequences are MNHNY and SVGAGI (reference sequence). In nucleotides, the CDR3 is TGTGCCGCGTCGACTAGCCCCCAAGAGACCCAGTACTTC. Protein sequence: CAASTSPQETQYF.

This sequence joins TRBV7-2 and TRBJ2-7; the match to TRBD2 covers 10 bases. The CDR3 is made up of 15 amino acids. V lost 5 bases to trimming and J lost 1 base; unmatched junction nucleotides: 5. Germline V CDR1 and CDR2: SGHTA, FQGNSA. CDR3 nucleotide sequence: TGTGCCAGCAGCGCAAGGACTAGCGGATCCTACGAGCAGTACTTC. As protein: CASSARTSGSYEQYF. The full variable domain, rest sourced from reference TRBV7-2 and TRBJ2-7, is GAGVSQSPSNKVTEKGKDVELRCDPISGHTALYWYRQSLGQGLEFLIYFQGNSAPDKSGLPSDRFSAERTGGSVSTLTIQRTQQEDSAVYLCASSARTSGSYEQYFGPGTRLTVT.

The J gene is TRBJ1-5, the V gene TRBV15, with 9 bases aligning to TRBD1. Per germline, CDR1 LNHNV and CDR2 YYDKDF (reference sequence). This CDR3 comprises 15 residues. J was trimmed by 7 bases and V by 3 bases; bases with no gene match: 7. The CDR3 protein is CATSRGTGPFQPQHF. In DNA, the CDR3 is TGTGCCACCAGCAGGGGGACAGGGCCCTTCCAGCCCCAGCATTTT.

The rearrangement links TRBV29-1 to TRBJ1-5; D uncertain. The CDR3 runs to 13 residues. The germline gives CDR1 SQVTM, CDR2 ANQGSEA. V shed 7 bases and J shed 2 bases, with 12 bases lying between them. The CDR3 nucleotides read TGCAGCGCGATTGTGGGAGGCAATCAGCCCCAGCATTTT. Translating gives CSAIVGGNQPQHF.

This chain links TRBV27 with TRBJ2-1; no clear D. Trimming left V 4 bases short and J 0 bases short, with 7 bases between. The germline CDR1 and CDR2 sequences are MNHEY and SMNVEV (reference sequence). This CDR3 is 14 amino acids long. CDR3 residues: CASSSWASYNEQFF. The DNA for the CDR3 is TGTGCCAGCAGTTCCTGGGCCTCCTACAATGAGCAGTTCTTC.

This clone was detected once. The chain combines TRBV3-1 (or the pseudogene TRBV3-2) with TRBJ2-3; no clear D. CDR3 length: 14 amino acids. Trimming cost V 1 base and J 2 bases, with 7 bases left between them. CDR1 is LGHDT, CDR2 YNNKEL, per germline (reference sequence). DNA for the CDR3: TGTGCCAGCAGCCAAGCGAGATTCACAGATACGCAGTATTTT. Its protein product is CASSQARFTDTQYF.

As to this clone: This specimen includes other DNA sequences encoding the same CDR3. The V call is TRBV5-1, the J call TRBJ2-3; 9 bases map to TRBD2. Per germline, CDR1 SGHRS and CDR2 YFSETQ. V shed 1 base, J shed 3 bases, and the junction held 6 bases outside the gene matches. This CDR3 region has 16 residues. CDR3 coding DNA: TGCGCCAGCAGCTTGTTGGCGGGAGGGCCGACAGATACGCAGTATTTT. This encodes CASSLLAGGPTDTQYF.

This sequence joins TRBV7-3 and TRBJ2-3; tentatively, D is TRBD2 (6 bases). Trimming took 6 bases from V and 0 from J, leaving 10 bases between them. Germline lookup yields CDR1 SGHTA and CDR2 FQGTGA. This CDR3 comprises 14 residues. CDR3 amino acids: CASRRGSSTDTQYF. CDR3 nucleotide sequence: TGTGCCAGCAGGCGGGGCTCTAGCACAGATACGCAGTATTTT.